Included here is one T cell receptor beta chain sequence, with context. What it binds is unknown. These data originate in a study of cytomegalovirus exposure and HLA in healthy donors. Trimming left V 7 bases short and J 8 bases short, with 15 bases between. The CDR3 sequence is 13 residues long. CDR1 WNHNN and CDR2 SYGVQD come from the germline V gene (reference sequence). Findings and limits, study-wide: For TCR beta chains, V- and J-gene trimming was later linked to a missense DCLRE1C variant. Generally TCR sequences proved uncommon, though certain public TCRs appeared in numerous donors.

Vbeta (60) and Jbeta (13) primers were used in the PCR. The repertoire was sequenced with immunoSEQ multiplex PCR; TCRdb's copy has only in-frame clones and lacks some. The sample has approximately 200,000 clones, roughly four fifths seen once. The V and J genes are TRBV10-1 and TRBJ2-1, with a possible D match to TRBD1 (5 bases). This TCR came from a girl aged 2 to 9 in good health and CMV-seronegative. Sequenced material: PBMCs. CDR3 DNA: TGCGCCAGCACGGGCAGGGTGGATGATGAGCAGTTCTTC. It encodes CASTGRVDDEQFF.